This entry is about one T cell receptor beta chain. The data stem from a study of technical replicates of blood from a handful of donors. Sequenced by immunoSEQ multiplex PCR; TCRdb stores in-frame clones only, minus some. The sample has roughly 51,000 clones, around 93% seen once. Source material: PBMCs. This sequence was found in a human donor in good health. Some clones in this sample may be carry-over from other donors' samples.

The CDR3: CSVEEGASYEQYF. The CDR3 nucleotides read TGCAGCGTAGAGGAGGGAGCATCCTACGAGCAGTACTTC. The chain carries TRBV29-1 and TRBJ2-7; possibly TRBD2 for D (6 bases). V was pared by 6 bases and J by 1 base, with 13 bases between. Germline CDR1 SQVTM, CDR2 ANQGSEA. This CDR3 comprises 13 residues.